The 4 T cell receptor beta chains presented below share a single source sample, sequenced in a study of cytotoxic CD8 clonotypes in ibrutinib-treated CLL. Sequencing used immunoSEQ multiplex PCR; TCRdb keeps in-frame clones, though not all of them. Of some 150,000 clones in the sample, approximately 77% were seen once. The specimen was PBMCs, collected after 12 months of ibrutinib treatment. The receptors stem from a human donor with chronic lymphocytic leukemia.

The chain recombines TRBV7-2 with TRBJ2-7; D might be TRBD1 or TRBD2, each matching 5 bases. This CDR3 has 15 residues. Germline V lookup: CDR1 SGHTA, CDR2 FQGNSA. V shed 7 bases and J shed 4 bases, with 20 bases lying between them. The CDR3 DNA follows: TGTGCCAGCACCCCCCGCTGGGACGAGAGATACGAGCAGTACTTC. Translated, it gives CASTPRWDERYEQYF.

The CDR3 protein is CASSITPGRASGANVLTF. Written as DNA, the CDR3 is TGTGCCAGTAGTATCACCCCCGGGAGGGCCTCTGGGGCCAACGTCCTGACTTTC. J is TRBJ2-6 and V is TRBV19; 8 nucleotides match TRBD2. The CDR3 runs to 18 residues. The ends lost 3 bases at V and 0 bases at J; junction bases unmatched: 7. Germline CDR1 and CDR2: LNHDA and SQIVND (reference sequence).

The chain uses TRBV27 and TRBJ2-1; 7 nucleotides line up with TRBD2. CDR1 is MNHEY, CDR2 SMNVEV, per germline (reference sequence). The ends lost 3 bases at V and 6 bases at J; junction bases unmatched: 11. The CDR3 has 16 amino acids. CDR3 amino acids: CASSFLSWEGRNEQFF. The CDR3 region has the DNA TGTGCCAGCAGTTTTCTTTCGTGGGAGGGTCGCAATGAGCAGTTCTTC.

This clone has just one count. V and J are TRBV18 and TRBJ2-7; D is possibly TRBD1 (5 bases). V was shortened by 3 bases and J by 6 bases, with 18 bases between the two germline ends. Germline V gives CDR1 KGHSH, CDR2 LQKENI. CDR3 size: 15 residues. The DNA of the CDR3 is TGTGCCAGCTCACCTCGCCCTCCCCCAGGGTTCGAGCAGTACTTC. Its protein is CASSPRPPPGFEQYF.